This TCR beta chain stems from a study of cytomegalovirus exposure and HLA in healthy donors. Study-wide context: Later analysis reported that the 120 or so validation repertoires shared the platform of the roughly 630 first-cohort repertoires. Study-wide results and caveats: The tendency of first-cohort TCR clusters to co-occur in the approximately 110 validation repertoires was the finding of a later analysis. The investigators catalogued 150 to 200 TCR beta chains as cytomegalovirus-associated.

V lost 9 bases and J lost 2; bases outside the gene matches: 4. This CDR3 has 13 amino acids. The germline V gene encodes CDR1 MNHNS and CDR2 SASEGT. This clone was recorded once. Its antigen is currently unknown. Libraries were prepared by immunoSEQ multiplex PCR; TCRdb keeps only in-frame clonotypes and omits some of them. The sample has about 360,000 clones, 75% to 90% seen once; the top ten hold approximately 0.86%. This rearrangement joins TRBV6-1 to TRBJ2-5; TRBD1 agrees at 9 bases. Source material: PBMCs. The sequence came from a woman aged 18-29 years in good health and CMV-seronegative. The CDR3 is CASNRGRQETQYF. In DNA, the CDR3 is TGTGCCAGTAACAGGGGGCGACAAGAGACCCAGTACTTC.